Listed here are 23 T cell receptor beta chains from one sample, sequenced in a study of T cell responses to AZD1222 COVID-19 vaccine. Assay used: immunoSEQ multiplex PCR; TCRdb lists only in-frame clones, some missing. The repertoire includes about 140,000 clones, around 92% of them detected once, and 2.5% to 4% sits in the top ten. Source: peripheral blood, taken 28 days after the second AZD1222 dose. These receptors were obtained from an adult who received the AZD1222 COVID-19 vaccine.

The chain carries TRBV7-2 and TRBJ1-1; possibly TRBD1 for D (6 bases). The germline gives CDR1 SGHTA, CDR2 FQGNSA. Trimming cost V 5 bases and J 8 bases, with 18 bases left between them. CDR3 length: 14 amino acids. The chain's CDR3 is CASSLTGGQREAFF. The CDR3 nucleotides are TGTGCCAGCAGCCTCACCGGGGGGCAGAGAGAAGCTTTCTTT. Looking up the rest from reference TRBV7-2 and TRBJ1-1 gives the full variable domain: GAGVSQSPSNKVTEKGKDVELRCDPISGHTALYWYRQSLGQGLEFLIYFQGNSAPDKSGLPSDRFSAERTGGSVSTLTIQRTQQEDSAVYLCASSLTGGQREAFFGQGTRLTVV.

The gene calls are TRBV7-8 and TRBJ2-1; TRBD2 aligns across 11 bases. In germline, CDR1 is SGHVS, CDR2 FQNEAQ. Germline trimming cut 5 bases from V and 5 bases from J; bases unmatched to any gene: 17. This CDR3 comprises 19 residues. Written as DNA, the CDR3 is TGTGCCAGCAGCCCAGACGGACTAGCGGGTCTAACCCTAAACAATGAGCAGTTCTTC. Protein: CASSPDGLAGLTLNNEQFF.

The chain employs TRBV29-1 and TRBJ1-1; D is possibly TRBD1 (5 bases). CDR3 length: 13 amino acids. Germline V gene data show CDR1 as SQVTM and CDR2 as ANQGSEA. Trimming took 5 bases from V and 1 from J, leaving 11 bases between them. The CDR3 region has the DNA TGCAGCGTTTTCCGGGACGGGAACACTGAAGCTTTCTTT. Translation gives CSVFRDGNTEAFF.

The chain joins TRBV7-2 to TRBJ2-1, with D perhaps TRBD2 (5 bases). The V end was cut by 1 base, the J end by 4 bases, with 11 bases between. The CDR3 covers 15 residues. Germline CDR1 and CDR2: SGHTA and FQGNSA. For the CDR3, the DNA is TGTGCCAGCAGCTTAGATGGGAGCCCTTACAATGAGCAGTTCTTC. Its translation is CASSLDGSPYNEQFF. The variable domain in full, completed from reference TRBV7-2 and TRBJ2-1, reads GAGVSQSPSNKVTEKGKDVELRCDPISGHTALYWYRQSLGQGLEFLIYFQGNSAPDKSGLPSDRFSAERTGGSVSTLTIQRTQQEDSAVYLCASSLDGSPYNEQFFGPGTRLTVL.

The CDR3 DNA follows: TGTGCCAGCAGCCCCCCTCAGGGGAATGCTGGGGCCAACGTCCTGACTTTC. It specifies CASSPPQGNAGANVLTF. The chain uses TRBV5-4 and TRBJ2-6; weak D call: TRBD1 (6 bases). CDR3 size: 17 residues. Trimming removed 4 bases at V and 2 bases at J, with 16 bases between. Germline V gene data show CDR1 as SGHNT and CDR2 as YYREEE (reference sequence).

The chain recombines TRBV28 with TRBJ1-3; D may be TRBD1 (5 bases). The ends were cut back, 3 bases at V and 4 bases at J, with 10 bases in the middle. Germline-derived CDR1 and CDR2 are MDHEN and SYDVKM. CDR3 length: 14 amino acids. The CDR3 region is CASSLGGVGNTIYF. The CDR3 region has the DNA TGTGCCAGCAGTTTGGGGGGGGTCGGAAACACCATATATTTT.

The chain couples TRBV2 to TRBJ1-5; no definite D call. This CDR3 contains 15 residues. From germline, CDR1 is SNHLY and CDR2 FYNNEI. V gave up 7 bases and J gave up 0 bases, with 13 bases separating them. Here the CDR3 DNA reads TGTGCCAGCACCAGAGATGAAGGTAGCAATCAGCCCCAGCATTTT. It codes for CASTRDEGSNQPQHF.

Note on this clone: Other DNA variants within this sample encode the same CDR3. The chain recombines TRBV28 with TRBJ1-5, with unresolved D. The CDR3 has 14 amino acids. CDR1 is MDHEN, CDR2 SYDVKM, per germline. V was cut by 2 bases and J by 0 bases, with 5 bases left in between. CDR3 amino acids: CASSLGVSNQPQHF. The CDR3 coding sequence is TGTGCCAGCAGTTTAGGTGTTAGCAATCAGCCCCAGCATTTT.

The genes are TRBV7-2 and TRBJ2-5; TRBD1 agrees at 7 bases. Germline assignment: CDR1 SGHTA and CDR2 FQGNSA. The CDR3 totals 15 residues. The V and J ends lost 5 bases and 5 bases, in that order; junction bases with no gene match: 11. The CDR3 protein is CASSKSGTARETQYF. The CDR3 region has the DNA TGTGCCAGCAGCAAATCCGGGACAGCGAGGGAGACCCAGTACTTC.

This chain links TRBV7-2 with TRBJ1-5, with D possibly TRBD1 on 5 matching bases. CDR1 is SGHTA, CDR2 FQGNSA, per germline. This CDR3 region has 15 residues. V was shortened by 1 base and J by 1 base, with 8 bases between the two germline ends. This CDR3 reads CASSLGGWSNQPQHF. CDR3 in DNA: TGTGCCAGCAGCTTAGGGGGCTGGAGCAATCAGCCCCAGCATTTT.

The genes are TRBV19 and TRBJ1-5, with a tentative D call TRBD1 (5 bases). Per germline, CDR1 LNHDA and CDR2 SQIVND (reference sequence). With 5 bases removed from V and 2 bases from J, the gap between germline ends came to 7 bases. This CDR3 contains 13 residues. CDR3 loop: CASSQGGNQPQHF. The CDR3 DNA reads TGTGCCAGTAGTCAAGGGGGCAATCAGCCCCAGCATTTT.

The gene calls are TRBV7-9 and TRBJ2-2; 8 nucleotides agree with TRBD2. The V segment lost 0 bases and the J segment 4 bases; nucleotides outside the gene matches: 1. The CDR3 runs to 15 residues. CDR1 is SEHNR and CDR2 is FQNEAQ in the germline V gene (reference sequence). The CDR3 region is CASSLAAGGTGELFF. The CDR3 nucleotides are TGTGCCAGCAGCTTAGCGGCGGGGGGCACCGGGGAGCTGTTTTTT.

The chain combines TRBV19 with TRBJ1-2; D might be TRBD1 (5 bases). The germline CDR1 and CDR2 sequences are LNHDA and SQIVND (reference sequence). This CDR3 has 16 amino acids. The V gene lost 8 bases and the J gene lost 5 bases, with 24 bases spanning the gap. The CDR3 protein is CASGRGGLTQGYGYTF. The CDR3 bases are TGTGCCAGTGGGAGGGGAGGATTGACTCAGGGATATGGCTACACCTTC.

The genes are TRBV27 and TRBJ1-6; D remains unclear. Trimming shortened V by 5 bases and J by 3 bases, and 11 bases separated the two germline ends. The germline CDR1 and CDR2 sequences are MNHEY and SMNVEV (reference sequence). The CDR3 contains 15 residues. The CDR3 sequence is CASSPEGYYNSPLHF. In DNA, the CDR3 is TGTGCCAGCAGTCCGGAGGGTTACTATAATTCACCCCTCCACTTT.

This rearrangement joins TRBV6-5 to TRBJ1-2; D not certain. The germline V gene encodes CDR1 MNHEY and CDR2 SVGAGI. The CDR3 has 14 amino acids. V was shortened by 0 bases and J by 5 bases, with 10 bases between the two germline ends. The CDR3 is CASSYSMGLYGYTF. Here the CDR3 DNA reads TGTGCCAGCAGTTACTCGATGGGGTTATATGGCTACACCTTC.

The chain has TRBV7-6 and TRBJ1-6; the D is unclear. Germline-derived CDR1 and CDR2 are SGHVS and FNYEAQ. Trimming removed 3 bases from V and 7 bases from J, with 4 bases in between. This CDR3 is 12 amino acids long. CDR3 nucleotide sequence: TGTGCCAGCAGCTTCCTGAATTCACCCCTCCACTTT. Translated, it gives CASSFLNSPLHF.

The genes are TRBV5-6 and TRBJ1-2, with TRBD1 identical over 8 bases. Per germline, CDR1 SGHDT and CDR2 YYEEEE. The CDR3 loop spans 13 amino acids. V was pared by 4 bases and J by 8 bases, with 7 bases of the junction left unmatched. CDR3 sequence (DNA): TGTGCCAGCAGCAGCCTGGACAGGGTGGGCTACACCTTC. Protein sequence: CASSSLDRVGYTF. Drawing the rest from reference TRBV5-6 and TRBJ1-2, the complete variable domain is DAGVTQSPTHLIKTRGQQVTLRCSPKSGHDTVSWYQQALGQGPQFIFQYYEEEERQRGNFPDRFSGHQFPNYSSELNVNALLLGDSALYLCASSSLDRVGYTFGSGTRLTVV.

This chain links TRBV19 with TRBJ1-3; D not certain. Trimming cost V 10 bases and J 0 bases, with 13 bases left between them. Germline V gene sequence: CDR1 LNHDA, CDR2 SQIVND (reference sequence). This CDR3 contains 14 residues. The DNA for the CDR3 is TGTGCCACCATTAATCGAGGCTCTGGAAACACCATATATTTT. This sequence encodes CATINRGSGNTIYF.

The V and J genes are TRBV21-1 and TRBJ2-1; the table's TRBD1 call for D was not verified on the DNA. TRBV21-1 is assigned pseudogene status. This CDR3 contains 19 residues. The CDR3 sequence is CASSKAHQLGQSSYNEQFF. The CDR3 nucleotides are TGTGCCAGCAGCAAAGCGCACCAACTGGGACAGAGCTCCTACAATGAGCAGTTCTTC.

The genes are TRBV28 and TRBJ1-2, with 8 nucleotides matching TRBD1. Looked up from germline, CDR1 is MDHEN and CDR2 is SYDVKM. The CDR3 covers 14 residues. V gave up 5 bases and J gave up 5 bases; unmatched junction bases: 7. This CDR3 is CASSTTRTGYGYTF. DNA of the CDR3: TGTGCCAGCAGTACCACCAGGACAGGGTATGGCTACACCTTC.

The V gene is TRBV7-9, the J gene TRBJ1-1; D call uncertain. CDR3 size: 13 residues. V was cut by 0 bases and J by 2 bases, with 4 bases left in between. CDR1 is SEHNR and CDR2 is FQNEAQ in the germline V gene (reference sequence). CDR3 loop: CASSLAANTEAFF. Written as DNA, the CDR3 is TGTGCCAGCAGCTTAGCAGCTAACACTGAAGCTTTCTTT.

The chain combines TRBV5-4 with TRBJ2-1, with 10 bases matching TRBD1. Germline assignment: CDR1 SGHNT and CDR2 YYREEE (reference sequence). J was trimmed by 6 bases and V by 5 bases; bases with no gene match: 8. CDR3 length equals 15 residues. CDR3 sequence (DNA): TGTGCCAGCAGTTGGATTGGACAGGGGGGCAATGAGCAGTTCTTC. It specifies CASSWIGQGGNEQFF.

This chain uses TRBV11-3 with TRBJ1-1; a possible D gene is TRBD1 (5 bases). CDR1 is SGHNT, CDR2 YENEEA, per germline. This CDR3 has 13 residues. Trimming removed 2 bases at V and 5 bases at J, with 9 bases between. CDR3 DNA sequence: TGTGCCAGCAGCTTAACGGGGGTAACTGAAGCTTTCTTT. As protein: CASSLTGVTEAFF. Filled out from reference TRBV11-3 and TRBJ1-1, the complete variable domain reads EAGVVQSPRYKIIEKKQPVAFWCNPISGHNTLYWYLQNLGQGPELLIRYENEEAVDDSQLPKDRFSAERLKGVDSTLKIQPAELGDSAVYLCASSLTGVTEAFFGQGTRLTVV.